A selection of T cell receptor beta chains follows, all from one sample in a study of T cells expressing NK-cell markers. TCRdb re-called the 5' RACE reads and shows each CDR3 protein once, DNA omitted. The sample includes under 200,000 distinct CDR3 sequences. Specimen: blood T cells: a sorted CD56 or NKG2C T cell subset, CD4+ or CD8+ T cells, or bulk PBMC T cells (not recorded which). The receptors come from a woman aged 18-70 years in good health. The CDR3 runs from the conserved cysteine through the conserved F or W. The order of the fields is J gene, V gene, CDR3 protein.

TRBJ2-5,TRBV5-1,CASSFGTLGTETQYF
TRBJ2-7,TRBV5-1,CASSVGQASTYEQYF
TRBJ2-3,TRBV20-1,CSALKGEGLDTQYF
TRBJ1-4,TRBV20-1,CSARKDSQSTNEKLFF
TRBJ2-7,TRBV20-1,CSATQGSLGSGGEQYF
TRBJ2-7,TRBV12-3/TRBV12-4,CASSSGAAYEQYF
TRBJ2-2,TRBV5-1,CASSLVSGSDTGELFF
TRBJ1-5,TRBV20-1,CSAGQGRYSNQPQHF
TRBJ2-7,TRBV5-1,CASLGTGGTEQYF
TRBJ1-5,TRBV3-1,CASGRQGQPQHF
TRBJ1-4,TRBV4-1,CASSHGHSNEKLFF
TRBJ2-7,TRBV20-1,CSARGFAAGKQSSYEQYF
TRBJ2-5,TRBV5-1,CASSLGGRREETQYF
TRBJ2-2,TRBV20-1,CSARHLETGELFF
TRBJ1-1,TRBV29-1,CSVDRDRGVGAFF
TRBJ1-4,TRBV5-1,CASSLAQGSLNEKLFF
TRBJ1-3,TRBV20-1,CSARDSVGVSGNTIYF
TRBJ2-7,TRBV18,CASSPGPGLAGGEQYF
TRBJ2-7,TRBV5-1,CASSLGGGGTEQYF
TRBJ2-1,TRBV20-1,CSVIAGGGGEQFF
TRBJ2-7,TRBV24-1,CATSDGYEQYF
TRBJ1-6,TRBV30,CAWSATGSYNSPLHF
TRBJ2-5,TRBV20-1,CSAQNDRGSGTQYF
TRBJ2-7,TRBV20-1,CSAEWRGSYEQYF
TRBJ2-1,TRBV9,CASSGSGPYNEQFF
TRBJ1-3,TRBV7-6,CASSLKGDTIYF